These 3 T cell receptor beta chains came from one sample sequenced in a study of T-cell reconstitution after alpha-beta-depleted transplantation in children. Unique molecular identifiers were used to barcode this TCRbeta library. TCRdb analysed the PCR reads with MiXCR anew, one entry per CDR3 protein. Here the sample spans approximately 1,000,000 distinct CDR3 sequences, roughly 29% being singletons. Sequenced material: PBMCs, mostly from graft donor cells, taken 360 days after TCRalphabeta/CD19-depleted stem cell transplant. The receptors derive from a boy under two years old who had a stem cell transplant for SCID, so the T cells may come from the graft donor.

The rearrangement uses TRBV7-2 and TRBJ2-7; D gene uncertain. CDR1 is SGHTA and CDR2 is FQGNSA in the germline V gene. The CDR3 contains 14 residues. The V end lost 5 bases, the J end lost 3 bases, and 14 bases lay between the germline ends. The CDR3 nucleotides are TGTGCCAGCAGCCCGGGCCCCGTAGACTACGAGCAGTACTTC. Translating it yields CASSPGPVDYEQYF.

As DNA, the CDR3 is TGTGCCAGCAGTACGAACAGGAGAGCGGTCGGGGAGCTGTTTTTT. Residues: CASSTNRRAVGELFF. The chain links TRBV6-5 to TRBJ2-2; D might be TRBD1 or TRBD2, each matching 5 bases. V lost 5 bases and J lost 7, with 17 bases in between. The CDR3 is made up of 15 amino acids. Germline V gene lookup returns CDR1 MNHEY and CDR2 SVGAGI.

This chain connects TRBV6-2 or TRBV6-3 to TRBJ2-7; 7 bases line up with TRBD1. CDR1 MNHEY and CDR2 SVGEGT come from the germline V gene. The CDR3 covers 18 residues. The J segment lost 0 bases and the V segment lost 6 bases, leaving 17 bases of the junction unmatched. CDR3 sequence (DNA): TGTGCCAGCAGGCCCCGGGACAGCCAGTTCCTATTCTCCTACGAGCAGTACTTC. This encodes CASRPRDSQFLFSYEQYF.